This is a list of T cell receptor beta chains from one sample in a study of radiotherapy plus CTLA-4 blockade in lung cancer. This table comes from immunoSEQ multiplex PCR, and its TCRdb copy is limited to in-frame clones, with some not included. The sample consists of 25,000 to 35,000 clones, under 85% of them appearing once. Sample: peripheral blood, taken from a patient treated with radiotherapy plus ipilimumab. The source of these receptors is a human donor with non-small cell lung cancer whose response to radiotherapy plus ipilimumab could not be evaluated. CDR3s include the opening cysteine and the closing phenylalanine or tryptophan. A D gene is named only where the DNA matches it firmly. The size field is filled for only some rows; it gives once, few, many or a size class.

CDR3 DNA,CDR3 protein,J gene,V gene,D gene,clone size
TGCGCCAGCAGCGGGGGACAGGGGGCGAGGGGCTACACCTTC,CASSGGQGARGYTF,TRBJ1-2,TRBV5-1,TRBD1,few
TGCGCCAGCAGCCCAACCGTGGGACAGCATAACTATGGCTACACCTTC,CASSPTVGQHNYGYTF,TRBJ1-2,TRBV4-1,TRBD1,NA
TGTGCCAGCAGTCAAACGAGGGGGGGCAATGAGCAGTTCTTC,CASSQTRGGNEQFF,TRBJ2-1,TRBV27,NA,NA
TGTACCAGCAGTGAGGGGGGCGGGAGGGCCTACGAGCAGTACTTC,CTSSEGGGRAYEQYF,TRBJ2-7,TRBV6-1,TRBD2,NA
TGTGCCAGCAGTGAATGGACTGGTAATTCACCCCTCCACTTT,CASSEWTGNSPLHF,TRBJ1-6,TRBV25-1,NA,NA
TGCGCCAGCAGCCCCCGGACAGGGGGCGTATACACTGAAGCTTTCTTT,CASSPRTGGVYTEAFF,TRBJ1-1,TRBV5-1,TRBD1,NA
TGTGCCACCAGCAACCGGGACAGGGGGCTGGGAGAGACCCAGTACTTC,CATSNRDRGLGETQYF,TRBJ2-5,TRBV15,TRBD1,NA
TGTGCCAGCAGTGGGACTAGCGGCTCCTACAATGAGCAGTTCTTC,CASSGTSGSYNEQFF,TRBJ2-1,TRBV6-5,TRBD2,NA
TGTGCCAGCAGTTACCAAACTAGCGGGAGCACCGGGGAGCTGTTTTTT,CASSYQTSGSTGELFF,TRBJ2-2,TRBV6-5,TRBD2,NA
TGTGCCAGCGGGCAGGGGGCTGGAAACACCATATATTTT,CASGQGAGNTIYF,TRBJ1-3,TRBV7-6,TRBD1,NA
TGTGCCAGCAGCTTAGTAAATGCGGGAGGGCCGGTCGAGCAGTACTTC,CASSLVNAGGPVEQYF,TRBJ2-7,TRBV13,TRBD2,NA
TGCAGTGCGGCGGGGCCCTACGAGCAGTACTTC,CSAAGPYEQYF,TRBJ2-7,TRBV20-1,NA,NA
TGTGCCAGCAGCCAGACACAGGGTGGGCTTGAAGCTTTCTTT,CASSQTQGGLEAFF,TRBJ1-1,TRBV7-2,NA,NA
TGTGCCACCAGCAGAGATTTAGGATTGAGGGACTTC,CATSRDLGLRDF,TRBJ2-7,TRBV15,NA,NA
TGTGCCAGCAGGGGGACAGGGGGCCGGTATGGCTACACCTTC,CASRGTGGRYGYTF,TRBJ1-2,TRBV6-1,TRBD1,few
TGCGCCAGCAGCTTGTGGGCTAGCGGGAACTACAATGAGCAGTTCTTC,CASSLWASGNYNEQFF,TRBJ2-1,TRBV5-1,TRBD2,few
TGTGCCAGCAGCTTGGGTTATATCCTCGGTCAGCAGTACTTC,CASSLGYILGQQYF,TRBJ2-7,TRBV5-6,NA,NA
TGCAGCGTTGGCCGACACGACAGGGACAATGAGCAGTTCTTC,CSVGRHDRDNEQFF,TRBJ2-1,TRBV29-1,TRBD1,few
TGTGCCAGTAGTATCCCGACAGGGAGTCAGCCCCAGCATTTT,CASSIPTGSQPQHF,TRBJ1-5,TRBV19,TRBD1,NA
TGTGCCAGCAGCGTAGAGGCAGGGATTGGTTATAGGGAGACCCAGTACTTC,CASSVEAGIGYRETQYF,TRBJ2-5,TRBV9,NA,NA
TGCAGCGCAGAATTACAGGGTGGAGAGACCCAGTACTTC,CSAELQGGETQYF,TRBJ2-5,TRBV29-1,NA,NA
TGCGCCAGCAGCTTGGCCGGGACAGGGGTTGAAAAACTGTTTTTT,CASSLAGTGVEKLFF,TRBJ1-4,TRBV5-1,TRBD1,NA
TGTGCCAGCAGCTACCCGGGACAGCCGTCCGGCTACACCTTC,CASSYPGQPSGYTF,TRBJ1-2,TRBV11-1,TRBD1,NA
TGTGCCAGCAGTTTAAACCCGGGTATGGGCAATCAGCCCCAGCATTTT,CASSLNPGMGNQPQHF,TRBJ1-5,TRBV28,NA,NA
TGTGCCACCCTTAGCGGGACTACCAAAAACATTCAGTACTTC,CATLSGTTKNIQYF,TRBJ2-4,TRBV6-5,TRBD2,NA
TGTGCCAGCAGCCCGAGGCCCCAAAACATCCAGTACTTC,CASSPRPQNIQYF,TRBJ2-4,TRBV9,NA,NA
TGTGCCAGCAGCTTGGCGGTGGGGCCCTCCTACGAGCAGTACTTC,CASSLAVGPSYEQYF,TRBJ2-7,TRBV5-5,NA,NA
TGCAGTGCTGGGCGGGAGCTGCACTACACCTTC,CSAGRELHYTF,TRBJ1-2,TRBV20-1,NA,NA
TGTGCCAGCATGGGGGCACCCAATCAGCCCCAGCATTTT,CASMGAPNQPQHF,TRBJ1-5,TRBV2,NA,NA
TGTGCCAGCAGCCTAACAGTGACCGAGCAGTACTTC,CASSLTVTEQYF,TRBJ2-7,TRBV11-2,NA,NA
TGCGCCAGCAGCTTCTACGGTGTGAATGAAAAACTGTTTTTT,CASSFYGVNEKLFF,TRBJ1-4,TRBV5-1,NA,NA
TGTGCCAGCAGTGAGACAGCGTATGAAAAACTGTTTTTT,CASSETAYEKLFF,TRBJ1-4,TRBV14,NA,NA
TGTGCCAGCAGCAGACGAGGGGAGCAGTACTTC,CASSRRGEQYF,TRBJ2-7,TRBV7-2,NA,NA
TGTGCCAGCAGCTCGGGACAGGGTGGGGAGCAGTACTTC,CASSSGQGGEQYF,TRBJ2-7,TRBV11-2,TRBD1,NA
TGTGCCAGCCTCCCTCGTACCGGGGAGCTGTTTTTT,CASLPRTGELFF,TRBJ2-2,TRBV28,NA,NA
TGTGCCAGCAGTTTCCCGCTGAAGACTAGCGGGACAGATACGCAGTATTTT,CASSFPLKTSGTDTQYF,TRBJ2-3,TRBV28,TRBD2,NA
TGCGCCAGCAGCCAAGGACACGCGAACACCGGGGAGCTGTTTTTT,CASSQGHANTGELFF,TRBJ2-2,TRBV4-1,NA,NA
TGTGCCAGCAGTGAAGATAGCGGCCGCACAGATACGCAGTATTTT,CASSEDSGRTDTQYF,TRBJ2-3,TRBV6-1,NA,NA
TGTGCCAGCAGGGGGCGACAGGGCGCTTATGGCTACACCTTC,CASRGRQGAYGYTF,TRBJ1-2,TRBV6-1,TRBD1,few
TGTGCCAGTAACAATCCGGGGGGGGAGCTGTTTTTT,CASNNPGGELFF,TRBJ2-2,TRBV19,NA,NA
TGTGCCAGCTCACCACCGGGACAGGGGTCGGATACGCAGTATTTT,CASSPPGQGSDTQYF,TRBJ2-3,TRBV18,TRBD1,NA
TGTGCCAGCAGCGTGGGACAGCTTAAAGAGACCCAGTACTTC,CASSVGQLKETQYF,TRBJ2-5,TRBV5-6,TRBD1,NA
TGTGCCAGCAGTTTAATCGGACAGGGAAGGACTGAAGCTTTCTTT,CASSLIGQGRTEAFF,TRBJ1-1,TRBV27,TRBD1,NA
TGTGCCAGCAACCCGGACAACACCTACGAGCAGTACTTC,CASNPDNTYEQYF,TRBJ2-7,TRBV28,NA,NA
TGTGCCAGCAGCGTAAGCGGGAGGGCCGACACCGGGGAGCTGTTTTTT,CASSVSGRADTGELFF,TRBJ2-2,TRBV9,TRBD2,NA
TGTGCCAGCAGCACGTGGCTAGCTCCAGACTACAATGAGCAGTTCTTC,CASSTWLAPDYNEQFF,TRBJ2-1,TRBV9,NA,few
TGTGCCAGCAGTTTAGGGGCCAGGAACACCGGGGAGCTGTTTTTT,CASSLGARNTGELFF,TRBJ2-2,TRBV28,NA,NA
TGTGCCAGCAGCCAAGGGGACAGGGGTTTCAATTCCCCCCTCCACTTT,CASSQGDRGFNSPLHF,TRBJ1-6,TRBV13,TRBD1,NA
TGTGCCAGCAGCTTCGGACTAGCGGGAGGCCGAGAGACCCAGTACTTC,CASSFGLAGGRETQYF,TRBJ2-5,TRBV7-2,TRBD2,NA
TGTGCCAGCAAAACTAGCGGGAGCACAGATACGCAGTATTTT,CASKTSGSTDTQYF,TRBJ2-3,TRBV2,TRBD2,once
TGCGCCAGCAGCTCGGCGGGAGGCGAATCCTACAATGAGCAGTTCTTC,CASSSAGGESYNEQFF,TRBJ2-1,TRBV5-1,TRBD2,few
TGTGCCAGCAGCCCCCAAGGGGGACAGGGAGATACTGAAGCTTTCTTT,CASSPQGGQGDTEAFF,TRBJ1-1,TRBV9,TRBD1,NA
TGTGCCAGCAGCGAAGGGACTAGTAGGGTAGATACGCAGTATTTT,CASSEGTSRVDTQYF,TRBJ2-3,TRBV7-9,TRBD2,NA
TGCAGCGTTGGACAACTTGGGAACACTGAAGCTTTCTTT,CSVGQLGNTEAFF,TRBJ1-1,TRBV29-1,NA,NA
TGTGCCAGCAGTTACTCGGGACTAGCGACTTACAATGAGCAGTTCTTC,CASSYSGLATYNEQFF,TRBJ2-1,TRBV6-5,TRBD2,NA
TGTGCCAGCAGCTTAAGGGGAACGGACCGGGAGACCCAGTACTTC,CASSLRGTDRETQYF,TRBJ2-5,TRBV7-9,NA,NA
TGCAGCGCCCGGCGGGAGGGGGATGAGCAGTTCTTC,CSARREGDEQFF,TRBJ2-1,TRBV29-1,TRBD2,few